The present entry profiles one TCR beta chain with its context. What it binds is not known. TCRdb used MiXCR to reprocess the reads, holding one entry per CDR3 protein. This table has fewer than 900,000 distinct CDR3 sequences, almost 30% appearing once. This specimen belongs to a study of T cell repertoires in cytomegalovirus infection. As for the study in general: Indications came from public TCR beta signatures; they pointed to CMV infection and to a matching HLA type.

V lost 0 bases and J lost 3; bases outside the gene matches: 5. Germline V gene data show CDR1 as DFQATT and CDR2 as SNEGSKA (reference sequence). The CDR3 has 16 amino acids. This TCR was recovered from a human donor in good health (CMV status not recorded). Some clones in this sample may be carry-over from other donors' samples. Source: cultured CD8+ T cells from PBMCs, taken from culture after CMV antigen stimulation. This chain connects TRBV20-1 to TRBJ2-1, with TRBD1 matching 10 bases. Written as DNA, the CDR3 is TGCAGTGCTAGAGATCCCGGGACAGGGGACTACAATGAGCAGTTCTTC. Protein: CSARDPGTGDYNEQFF.